Following are 25 T cell receptor beta chains from one sample sequenced in a study of shared clonotypes between healthy human individuals. Clones were read by immunoSEQ multiplex PCR, and TCRdb kept only the in-frame ones, dropping some. The table includes about 2 million clones, approximately 95% detected once. Sequenced input: naive CD4+ T cells sorted from blood. Regarding subset: CD45RA+ positively selected. These receptor sequences come from a man in his late teens or twenties in good health.

The rearrangement uses TRBV5-5 and TRBJ1-2; unclear D gene. The germline V gene has CDR1 SGHKS and CDR2 YYEKEE (reference sequence). The CDR3 sequence is 13 residues long. V lost 4 bases and J lost 1, with 8 bases in between. The CDR3 loop reads CASSPDYNYGYTF. The CDR3 region has the DNA TGTGCCAGCAGCCCGGACTATAACTATGGCTACACCTTC. The whole variable domain, filled in from reference TRBV5-5 and TRBJ1-2, reads DAGVTQSPTHLIKTRGQQVTLRCSPISGHKSVSWYQQVLGQGPQFIFQYYEKEERGRGNFPDRFSARQFPNYSSELNVNALLLGDSALYLCASSPDYNYGYTFGSGTRLTVV.

This clone was seen a single time. This chain connects TRBV25-1 to TRBJ2-7; TRBD2 aligns across 8 bases. There are 15 residues in the CDR3. The V and J ends lost 5 bases and 2 bases, in that order; junction bases with no gene match: 8. Germline CDR1 is MGHDK and CDR2 is SYGVNS. The CDR3 is CASSPGGSWTYEQYF. The CDR3 DNA sequence: TGTGCCAGCAGTCCGGGGGGGTCCTGGACCTACGAGCAGTACTTC.

This clone was observed a single time. The chain joins TRBV28 to TRBJ1-1, with D perhaps TRBD1 (5 bases). The germline V gene has CDR1 MDHEN and CDR2 SYDVKM. CDR3 length: 14 amino acids. V lost 2 bases and J lost 11, with 18 bases in between. The CDR3: CASSLTGAGFWAFF. The CDR3 DNA sequence: TGTGCCAGCAGTTTAACTGGGGCCGGTTTTTGGGCTTTCTTT.

The gene calls are TRBV9 and TRBJ2-7, with D unresolved. From germline, CDR1 is SGDLS and CDR2 YYNGEE. Trimming left V 0 bases short and J 3 bases short, with 10 bases between. The CDR3 is made up of 14 amino acids. The CDR3 protein is CASSVAIEDYEQYF. The CDR3, as DNA: TGTGCCAGCAGCGTAGCTATTGAGGACTACGAGCAGTACTTC.

In this sample, this clone turned up once. This rearrangement joins TRBV21-1 to TRBJ2-7; the D call in the table, TRBD1, was not verified against the DNA. TRBV21-1 corresponds to a pseudogene. This CDR3 contains 13 residues. The CDR3 nucleotides are TGTGCCAGCAGCAGAAACAGGGGGCGAGAGCAGTACTTC. Protein: CASSRNRGREQYF.

The CDR3 DNA reads TGTGCCAGCAGCACGGCGGGGGTATTGAATTCACCCCTCCACTTT. Residues: CASSTAGVLNSPLHF. The rearrangement uses TRBV9 and TRBJ1-6; tentatively, D is TRBD1 (5 bases). CDR1 and CDR2 (germline): SGDLS, YYNGEE. The CDR3 consists of 15 residues. The V end was cut by 4 bases, the J end by 7 bases, with 15 bases between.

This chain links TRBV28 with TRBJ1-2; D gene unclear. The length of the CDR3 is 16 residues. Germline values: CDR1 MDHEN, CDR2 SYDVKM. The V end lost 6 bases, the J end lost 5 bases, and 22 bases lay between the germline ends. CDR3: CASSSNLRPTGYGYTF. The DNA for the CDR3 is TGTGCCAGCAGCAGCAATCTAAGGCCTACTGGATATGGCTACACCTTC.

The genes are TRBV13 and TRBJ2-7; D not resolved. Germline V gene data show CDR1 as PRHDT and CDR2 as FYEKMQ (reference sequence). Deletions cut 1 base from V and 6 bases from J, with 10 bases between. The CDR3 has 13 amino acids. The CDR3 sequence: CASSLEGLGEQYF. The DNA of the CDR3 is TGTGCCAGCAGCTTAGAAGGGCTAGGCGAGCAGTACTTC.

Notes on this clone: Its ends do not fully match the called genes, so a read error is possible. Other nucleotide sequences from this sample produce the same CDR3. The rearrangement links TRBV11-2 to TRBJ1-6; 8 positions match TRBD1. Germline CDR1 reads SGHAT; CDR2 reads FQNNGV. CDR3 size: 14 residues. For the CDR3, the DNA is TGCGCCAGCAACGGACAGGGAGCGGGATCACCCCTCCACTTT. Translated, it gives CASNGQGAGSPLHF.

This rearrangement joins TRBV29-1 to TRBJ2-2; the D gene could be TRBD1 or TRBD2 (6 bases each). CDR1 is SQVTM, CDR2 ANQGSEA, per germline. Trimming pared 5 bases from V and 0 bases from J, leaving 13 bases between. The CDR3 is made up of 15 amino acids. The CDR3 coding sequence is TGCAGCGTTCCTTCCGGGGGCGCGAACACCGGGGAGCTGTTTTTT. Its protein is CSVPSGGANTGELFF.

This rearrangement joins TRBV5-1 to TRBJ2-2, with 12 bases lining up with TRBD2. Germline values: CDR1 SGHRS, CDR2 YFSETQ. The CDR3 length is 17 residues. After removal of 4 bases from V and 4 bases from J, the junction contained 8 bases not matched to a gene. Here the CDR3 reads CASSPPGLAGATGELFF. CDR3 sequence (DNA): TGCGCCAGCAGCCCGCCGGGACTAGCGGGTGCCACCGGGGAGCTGTTTTTT.

About this clone itself: Within the sample, other DNA sequences also encode this same CDR3. The chain employs TRBV6-1 and TRBJ1-2; 8 nucleotides match TRBD1. Germline loops: CDR1 MNHNS, CDR2 SASEGT. The junction had 2 bases not matched to a gene; V was cut back by 2 bases and J by 3 bases. This CDR3 region has 14 residues. CDR3 sequence reads: CASSEYRGYYGYTF. For the CDR3, the DNA is TGTGCCAGCAGTGAATACAGGGGGTACTATGGCTACACCTTC.

Comments on this clone: This same CDR3 is encoded by further DNA sequences in the sample. The chain couples TRBV18 to TRBJ1-5, with a weak D call TRBD1 (6 bases). CDR3 length: 14 amino acids. Trimming took off 5 bases at V and 2 bases at J, with 10 bases between the two ends. Germline CDR1 and CDR2: KGHSH and LQKENI. CDR3 sequence (DNA): TGTGCCAGCTCATCACAGGGAGGCAATCAGCCCCAGCATTTT. Its translation is CASSSQGGNQPQHF.

The rearrangement joins TRBV10-3 to TRBJ2-3; 8 bases fit TRBD1. The CDR3 runs to 16 residues. V lost 6 bases, J lost 6 bases, and 14 bases stayed unmatched. Per the germline V gene, CDR1 is ENHRY and CDR2 is SYGVKD. The CDR3 region is CAIRPDRVRDVDTQYF. In DNA form, the CDR3 reads TGTGCCATCAGACCGGACAGGGTTCGGGATGTGGATACGCAGTATTTT.

J is TRBJ2-3 and V is TRBV10-2, with 11 bases matching TRBD1. CDR1 WSHSY and CDR2 SAAADI come from the germline V gene. V lost 6 bases, J lost 6 bases, and 11 bases stayed unmatched. The CDR3 loop spans 16 amino acids. CDR3 in DNA: TGCGCCAGCAGGGAACCCGGGACAGGGGGTGGTGATACGCAGTATTTT. Protein sequence: CASREPGTGGGDTQYF.

The rearrangement links TRBV27 to TRBJ2-7, with no clear D. Per the germline V gene, CDR1 is MNHEY and CDR2 is SMNVEV (reference sequence). There are 15 residues in the CDR3. The ends were cut back, 6 bases at V and 2 bases at J, with 17 bases in the middle. CDR3 coding DNA: TGTGCCAGCAGACCCTCAGCGTCGGGCGCCTACGAGCAGTACTTC. Residues: CASRPSASGAYEQYF.

Of note for this clone: This CDR3 is also generated by other DNA sequences in the sample. This chain connects TRBV7-2 to TRBJ2-3; TRBD1 matches at 8 bases. The germline V gene has CDR1 SGHTA and CDR2 FQGNSA. This CDR3 is built from 14 residues. The junction had 1 base not matched to a gene; V was cut back by 3 bases and J by 2 bases. This chain's CDR3 is CASSLQGATDTQYF. The CDR3 nucleotides read TGTGCCAGCAGCTTGCAGGGGGCCACAGATACGCAGTATTTT.

V gene TRBV19 combines with J gene TRBJ2-1, with TRBD1 identical over 10 bases. CDR1 is LNHDA and CDR2 is SQIVND in the germline V gene (reference sequence). V lost 5 bases, J lost 7 bases, and 8 bases stayed unmatched. This CDR3 comprises 15 residues. This chain's CDR3 is CASSAPRDRGNEQFF. The CDR3 nucleotides read TGTGCCAGTAGTGCCCCCCGGGACAGGGGTAATGAGCAGTTCTTC. Looking up the rest from reference TRBV19 and TRBJ2-1 gives the full variable domain: DGGITQSPKYLFRKEGQNVTLSCEQNLNHDAMYWYRQDPGQGLRLIYYSQIVNDFQKGDIAEGYSVSREKKESFPLTVTSAQKNPTAFYLCASSAPRDRGNEQFFGPGTRLTVL.

The genes are TRBV5-3 and TRBJ2-7, with 10 bases matching TRBD1. TRBV5-3 is flagged as an ORF with uncertain function. With V trimmed by 3 bases and J by 2 bases, 2 bases remained unmatched. The CDR3 loop spans 14 amino acids. In DNA form, the CDR3 reads TGTGCCAGAAGCTGTGGGACAGGGGCCTACGAGCAGTACTTC. It specifies CARSCGTGAYEQYF.

The chain uses TRBV30 and TRBJ2-5; 7 bases align to TRBD2. Trimming took 5 bases from V and 5 from J; bases not matched to a gene: 8. CDR1 GTSNPN and CDR2 SVGIG come from the germline V gene (reference sequence). This CDR3 comprises 13 residues. The DNA of the CDR3 is TGTGCCTGGGTCCCGTGGGGAGGGGAGACCCAGTACTTC. Protein: CAWVPWGGETQYF.

This CDR3 is CASSMSARDYNEQFF. The CDR3 DNA sequence: TGTGCCAGTAGTATGTCAGCGCGGGATTACAATGAGCAGTTCTTC. The chain uses TRBV19 and TRBJ2-1; maybe TRBD2 (6 bases). The V gene's germline CDR1 is LNHDA and CDR2 SQIVND (reference sequence). The CDR3 consists of 15 residues. V was clipped by 3 bases and J by 4 bases, with 13 bases between them.

V is TRBV2 and J is TRBJ2-7; 14 nucleotides line up with TRBD2. The CDR3 contains 14 residues. V was pared by 8 bases and J by 4 bases, with 4 bases of the junction left unmatched. Germline-derived CDR1 and CDR2 are SNHLY and FYNNEI. The CDR3 here is CASQGLAGGYEQYF. The CDR3 DNA is TGTGCCAGCCAAGGACTAGCGGGAGGATACGAGCAGTACTTC.

The rearrangement links TRBV6-6 to TRBJ1-1; D might be TRBD1 (5 bases). V lost 0 bases and J lost 6, with 14 bases in between. The CDR3 runs to 15 residues. The V gene's germline CDR1 is MNHNY and CDR2 SVGAGI (reference sequence). CDR3 residues: CASSYSRGVDAEAFF. CDR3 DNA: TGTGCCAGCAGTTACTCGAGAGGGGTGGACGCTGAAGCTTTCTTT.

This clone is a singleton in its sample. The rearrangement uses TRBV14 and TRBJ2-5; the D gene is possibly TRBD1 (5 bases). This CDR3 is 16 amino acids long. V lost 4 bases and J lost 1, with 16 bases in between. CDR1 is SGHDN and CDR2 is FVKESK in the germline V gene. CDR3 region: CASSRVRDWGQETQYF. Written as DNA, the CDR3 is TGTGCCAGCAGCCGCGTCAGGGATTGGGGCCAAGAGACCCAGTACTTC. Variable domain in full (rest from reference TRBV14 and TRBJ2-5): EAGVTQFPSHSVIEKGQTVTLRCDPISGHDNLYWYRRVMGKEIKFLLHFVKESKQDESGMPNNRFLAERTGGTYSTLKVQPAELEDSGVYFCASSRVRDWGQETQYFGPGTRLLVL.

In this sample, this clone turned up once. This chain joins TRBV11-2 and TRBJ2-1, with D possibly matching TRBD2 (6 bases). Trimming pared 1 base from V and 1 base from J, leaving 8 bases between. The germline CDR1 and CDR2 sequences are SGHAT and FQNNGV. The CDR3 spans 15 residues. The CDR3 is CASSLAAGSYNEQFF. In DNA form, the CDR3 reads TGTGCCAGCAGCTTAGCTGCGGGATCCTACAATGAGCAGTTCTTC.